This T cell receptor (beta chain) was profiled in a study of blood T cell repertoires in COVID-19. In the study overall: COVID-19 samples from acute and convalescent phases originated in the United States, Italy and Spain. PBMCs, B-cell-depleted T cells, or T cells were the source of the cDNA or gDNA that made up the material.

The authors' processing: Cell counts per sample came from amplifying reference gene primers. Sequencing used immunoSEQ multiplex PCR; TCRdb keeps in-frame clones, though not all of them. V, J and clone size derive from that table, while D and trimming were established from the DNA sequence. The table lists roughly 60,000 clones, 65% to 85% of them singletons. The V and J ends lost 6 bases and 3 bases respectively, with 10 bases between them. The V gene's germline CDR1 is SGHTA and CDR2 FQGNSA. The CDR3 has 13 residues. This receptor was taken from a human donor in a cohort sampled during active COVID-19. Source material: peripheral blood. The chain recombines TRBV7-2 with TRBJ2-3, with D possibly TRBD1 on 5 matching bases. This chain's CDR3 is CASSYHRTDTQYF. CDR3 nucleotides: TGTGCCAGCAGTTACCACAGGACAGATACGCAGTATTTT.